This T cell receptor beta chain came from a study of shared clonotypes between healthy human individuals. Turning to the study itself: CD4 naive cells filled three plates per donor, CD4 memory three, CD8 naive two and CD8 memory one. The study's findings and limits: Estimated richness values were generally larger in naive subsets than in memory subsets. Sampling involved blood alone; tissue repertoires likely differ.

The authors divided CD4+ cells into CD45RA+ naive and CD45RA-negative memory subsets. Note on this clone: Its antigen remains unknown.

V dropped 4 bases and J dropped 5; count of bases not matched to a gene: 9. Germline CDR1 and CDR2: MNHEY and SMNVEV (reference sequence). The CDR3 runs 16 residues. This table comes from immunoSEQ multiplex PCR, and its TCRdb copy is limited to in-frame clones, with some not included. This table has over a million clones, around 78% appearing once. The gene calls are TRBV27 and TRBJ1-5, with TRBD1 matching over 9 bases. The sequencing sample was made of memory CD4+ T cells from PBMCs. Subset indicated: CD45RA-negative fraction. The sequence was obtained from a man aged 18 to 35 in good health. Some clones in this sample may be carry-over from other donors' samples. The CDR3 spells CASSSMDRGWDQPQHF. DNA for the CDR3: TGTGCCAGCAGTTCGATGGACAGGGGTTGGGATCAGCCCCAGCATTTT.